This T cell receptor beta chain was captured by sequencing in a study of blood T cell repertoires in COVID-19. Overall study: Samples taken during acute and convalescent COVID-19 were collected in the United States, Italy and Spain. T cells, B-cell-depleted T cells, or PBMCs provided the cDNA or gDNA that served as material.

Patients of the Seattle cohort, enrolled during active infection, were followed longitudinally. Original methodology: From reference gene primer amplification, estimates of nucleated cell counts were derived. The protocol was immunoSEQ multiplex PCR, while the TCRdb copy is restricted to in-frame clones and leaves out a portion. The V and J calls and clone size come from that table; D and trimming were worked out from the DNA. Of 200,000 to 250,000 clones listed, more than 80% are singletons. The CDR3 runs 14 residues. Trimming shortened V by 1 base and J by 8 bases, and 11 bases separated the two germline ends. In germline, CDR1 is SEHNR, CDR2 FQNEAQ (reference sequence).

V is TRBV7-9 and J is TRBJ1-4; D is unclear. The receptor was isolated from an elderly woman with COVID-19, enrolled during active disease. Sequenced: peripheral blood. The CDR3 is CASSLDVASEKLFF. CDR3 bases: TGTGCCAGCAGCTTAGACGTTGCTAGCGAAAAACTGTTTTTT.